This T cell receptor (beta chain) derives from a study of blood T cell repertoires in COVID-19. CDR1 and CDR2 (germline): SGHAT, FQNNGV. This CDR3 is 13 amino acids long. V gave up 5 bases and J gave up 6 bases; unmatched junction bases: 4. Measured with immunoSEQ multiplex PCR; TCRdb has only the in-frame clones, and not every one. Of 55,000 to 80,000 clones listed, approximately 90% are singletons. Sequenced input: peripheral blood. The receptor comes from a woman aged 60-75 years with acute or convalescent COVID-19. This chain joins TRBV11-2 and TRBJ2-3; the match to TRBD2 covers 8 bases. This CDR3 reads CASSQGLGDTQYF. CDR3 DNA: TGTGCCAGCAGCCAGGGACTAGGGGATACGCAGTATTTT.